The clone carrying this TCR beta chain was detected once. This record belongs to a study of cytomegalovirus exposure and HLA in healthy donors. It was with 60 Vbeta and 13 Jbeta primers that the PCR ran. Profiled with immunoSEQ multiplex PCR; TCRdb holds only in-frame clones, not every one. The sample lists roughly 140,000 clones; about four fifths were seen once. Germline-derived CDR1 and CDR2 are LGHNA and YNFKEQ. The CDR3 runs 16 residues. Unmatched junction bases numbered 9, after V lost 1 base and J lost 7 bases. The chain recombines TRBV4-2 with TRBJ2-4; 8 nucleotides align to TRBD2. The sequence derives from a man aged 25 to 40 in good health and CMV-seronegative. Source material: PBMCs. The DNA of the CDR3 is TGTGCCAGCAGCCAAGTCCCCAGCGGGAGATCGAACATTCAGTACTTC. This sequence encodes CASSQVPSGRSNIQYF.